Listed below are T cell receptor beta chains from one sample, sequenced in a study of T cells after yellow fever vaccination. TCRdb analysed the 5' RACE reads with MiXCR anew, one entry per CDR3 protein. This table has 280,000 or so distinct CDR3 sequences, less than 9.5% appearing once. Source: CD4+ T cells sorted from PBMCs, taken 5 days after the yellow fever booster vaccination. These receptor sequences come from a man aged 18-30 years who received the YFV17D yellow fever vaccine. CDR3s include the opening cysteine and the closing phenylalanine or tryptophan. D genes are given only for firm matches. Expanded clones are given a class, and other clones once, few, many or no size at all.

D gene: -
V gene: TRBV6-5
clone size: -
J gene: TRBJ1-1
CDR3 DNA: TGTGCCAGCAGTTACCGACTCGGGAATCGGGAAGCTTTCTTT
CDR3 protein: CASSYRLGNREAFF

D gene: -
V gene: TRBV3-1
clone size: few
J gene: TRBJ2-5
CDR3 DNA: TGTGCCAGCAGCCAAGATAGTCCAGGTGCTGGGGAGACCCAGTACTTC
CDR3 protein: CASSQDSPGAGETQYF

D gene: TRBD1
V gene: TRBV5-6
clone size: few
J gene: TRBJ2-3
CDR3 DNA: TGTGCCAGCAGCCTAGACAGGGGGTCCGTGAGCACAGATACGCAGTATTTT
CDR3 protein: CASSLDRGSVSTDTQYF

D gene: -
V gene: TRBV12-3/TRBV12-4
clone size: many
J gene: TRBJ1-1
CDR3 DNA: TGTGCCAGCAGTTTGGGAATTGAAGCTTTCTTT
CDR3 protein: CASSLGIEAFF

D gene: -
V gene: TRBV5-1
clone size: -
J gene: TRBJ1-3
CDR3 DNA: TGCGCCAGCAGCCCCGGCTGGGACACCATATATTTT
CDR3 protein: CASSPGWDTIYF

D gene: TRBD1
V gene: TRBV5-1
clone size: -
J gene: TRBJ1-2
CDR3 DNA: TGCGCCAGCAGCTTGGCACTTGGGGGGGACAGCCTGACCTATGGCTACACCTTC
CDR3 protein: CASSLALGGDSLTYGYTF

D gene: TRBD2
V gene: TRBV7-8
clone size: -
J gene: TRBJ2-1
CDR3 DNA: TGTGCCAGCAGCAAACTAGCGGTAAGCTCCTACAATGAGCAGTTCTTC
CDR3 protein: CASSKLAVSSYNEQFF

D gene: TRBD1
V gene: TRBV10-3
clone size: many
J gene: TRBJ2-5
CDR3 DNA: TGTGCCAGCGGACAGGGGGTTGTCCAAGAGACCCAGTACTTC
CDR3 protein: CASGQGVVQETQYF

D gene: -
V gene: TRBV18
clone size: few
J gene: TRBJ1-5
CDR3 DNA: TGTGCCAGCTCACCGGGGAGGGTGGGCAATCAGCCCCAGCATTTT
CDR3 protein: CASSPGRVGNQPQHF

D gene: TRBD1
V gene: TRBV27
clone size: few
J gene: TRBJ2-5
CDR3 DNA: TGTGCCAGCAGCGCGTTTCGGGACAGGGGATCCCCAGGGCTAAACTTC
CDR3 protein: CASSAFRDRGSPGLNF

D gene: -
V gene: TRBV27
clone size: -
J gene: TRBJ1-1
CDR3 DNA: TGTGCCAGCAGTTCTCACCTAATCCGTGGGGACACGAACACTGAAGCTTTCTTT
CDR3 protein: CASSSHLIRGDTNTEAFF

D gene: -
V gene: TRBV4-3
clone size: -
J gene: TRBJ2-6
CDR3 DNA: TGCGCCAGCAGCCCAGGGTATGGGGCCAACGTCCTGACTTTC
CDR3 protein: CASSPGYGANVLTF

D gene: TRBD1
V gene: TRBV14
clone size: few
J gene: TRBJ2-3
CDR3 DNA: TGTGCCAGCAGCCCCCTTCATGCGACAGGGACAGATACGCAGTATTTT
CDR3 protein: CASSPLHATGTDTQYF

D gene: -
V gene: TRBV20-1
clone size: -
J gene: TRBJ1-5
CDR3 DNA: TGCAGTGCGACGACAGTATCTCGTAGCAATCAGCCCCAGCATTTT
CDR3 protein: CSATTVSRSNQPQHF

D gene: -
V gene: TRBV6-2/TRBV6-3
clone size: -
J gene: TRBJ2-5
CDR3 DNA: TGTGCCAGCAGTGGCCGAGGGCGTCAAGAGACCCAGTACTTC
CDR3 protein: CASSGRGRQETQYF

D gene: -
V gene: TRBV12-3/TRBV12-4
clone size: many
J gene: TRBJ1-4
CDR3 DNA: TGTGCCAGCAGATCACCCCGGGGGCACGGTGAAAAACTGTTTTTT
CDR3 protein: CASRSPRGHGEKLFF

D gene: TRBD2
V gene: TRBV6-1
clone size: few
J gene: TRBJ2-3
CDR3 DNA: TGTGCCAGCAGTGAAGCTCTCCTGACGGGGGGGCACGCAGATACGCAGTATTTT
CDR3 protein: CASSEALLTGGHADTQYF

D gene: -
V gene: TRBV7-2
clone size: few
J gene: TRBJ2-1
CDR3 DNA: TGTGCCAGCAGCTTAGACGTCAATGAGCAGTTCTTC
CDR3 protein: CASSLDVNEQFF

D gene: -
V gene: TRBV5-1
clone size: many
J gene: TRBJ2-1
CDR3 DNA: TGCGCCAGCAGCTTTGGTCGCTCGGACAATGAGCAGTTCTTC
CDR3 protein: CASSFGRSDNEQFF

D gene: -
V gene: TRBV25-1
clone size: many
J gene: TRBJ2-2
CDR3 DNA: TGTGCCAGCCGGGGGCAGGGGGCCGGGGAGCTGTTTTTT
CDR3 protein: CASRGQGAGELFF

D gene: -
V gene: TRBV29-1
clone size: many
J gene: TRBJ2-1
CDR3 DNA: TGCAGCGTTGACTCCTTAGACAGAGGATACAATGAGCAGTTCTTC
CDR3 protein: CSVDSLDRGYNEQFF

D gene: -
V gene: TRBV7-9
clone size: few
J gene: TRBJ1-4
CDR3 DNA: TGTGCCAGCAGCGAGCGGAGGGGGAATGAAAAACTGTTTTTT
CDR3 protein: CASSERRGNEKLFF

D gene: -
V gene: TRBV27
clone size: -
J gene: TRBJ2-5
CDR3 DNA: TGTGCCAGCAGTCCAGATATTTCGGGGACCCAGTACTTC
CDR3 protein: CASSPDISGTQYF

D gene: -
V gene: TRBV6-6
clone size: -
J gene: TRBJ1-2
CDR3 DNA: TGTGCCAGCAGCAACTGGGGACCCCTCTATGGCTACACCTTC
CDR3 protein: CASSNWGPLYGYTF

D gene: -
V gene: TRBV6-2/TRBV6-3
clone size: -
J gene: TRBJ2-3
CDR3 DNA: TGTGCCAGCAGTTACCCCCCGAGCACTAGACAACGTACGCAGTATTTT
CDR3 protein: CASSYPPSTRQRTQYF

D gene: -
V gene: TRBV20-1
clone size: few
J gene: TRBJ2-3
CDR3 DNA: TGCAGTGCTAACGGACATGCGGGCACAGATACGCAGTATTTT
CDR3 protein: CSANGHAGTDTQYF

D gene: -
V gene: TRBV5-6
clone size: many
J gene: TRBJ2-1
CDR3 DNA: TGTGCCAGCAGCTTGCGACAGAGAGACGAGCAGTTCTTC
CDR3 protein: CASSLRQRDEQFF

D gene: TRBD1
V gene: TRBV6-5
clone size: -
J gene: TRBJ1-2
CDR3 DNA: TGTGCCAGCAGTTACTCGGACAGGCCCCCCTATGGCTACACCTTC
CDR3 protein: CASSYSDRPPYGYTF

D gene: -
V gene: TRBV12-3/TRBV12-4
clone size: few
J gene: TRBJ2-6
CDR3 DNA: TGTGCCAGCAGCGACAGCGCTGGGGCCAACGTCCTGACTTTC
CDR3 protein: CASSDSAGANVLTF

D gene: TRBD2
V gene: TRBV5-5
clone size: -
J gene: TRBJ2-3
CDR3 DNA: TGTGCCAGCAGCCGCCTAGCGGGGGAGCCTAGCACAGATACGCAGTATTTT
CDR3 protein: CASSRLAGEPSTDTQYF

D gene: -
V gene: TRBV5-5
clone size: few
J gene: TRBJ2-3
CDR3 DNA: TGTGCCAGCAGGCGGGACCCCGCTTTCACAGATACGCAGTATTTT
CDR3 protein: CASRRDPAFTDTQYF

D gene: -
V gene: TRBV7-3
clone size: -
J gene: TRBJ1-2
CDR3 DNA: TGTGCCAGCAGCGCGGGACCTGGGAACTATGGCTACACCTTC
CDR3 protein: CASSAGPGNYGYTF

D gene: -
V gene: TRBV5-1
clone size: few
J gene: TRBJ2-1
CDR3 DNA: TGCGCCAGCAGCTTGCGGGCAGGGACCTACAATGAGCAGTTCTTC
CDR3 protein: CASSLRAGTYNEQFF

D gene: TRBD1
V gene: TRBV4-3
clone size: few
J gene: TRBJ1-2
CDR3 DNA: TGCGCCAGCAGCCAAGGGATCCTTACAGGGGGATATGGCTACACCTTC
CDR3 protein: CASSQGILTGGYGYTF

D gene: -
V gene: TRBV29-1
clone size: few
J gene: TRBJ2-5
CDR3 DNA: TGCAGCGCAAGCAGGGATTGGCAAGAGACCCAGTACTTC
CDR3 protein: CSASRDWQETQYF

D gene: -
V gene: TRBV30
clone size: few
J gene: TRBJ2-3
CDR3 DNA: TGTGCCTGGATGGGGGCAGATACGCAGTATTTT
CDR3 protein: CAWMGADTQYF

D gene: TRBD2
V gene: TRBV13
clone size: few
J gene: TRBJ2-3
CDR3 DNA: TGTGCCAGCAGCGATCAGCGGGGGGCAGATACGCAGTATTTT
CDR3 protein: CASSDQRGADTQYF

D gene: -
V gene: TRBV15
clone size: few
J gene: TRBJ2-5
CDR3 DNA: TGTGCCACCACCAAGGGGTTCGGGGCCCAAGAGACCCAGTACTTC
CDR3 protein: CATTKGFGAQETQYF

D gene: TRBD1
V gene: TRBV7-9
clone size: -
J gene: TRBJ1-4
CDR3 DNA: TGTGCCAGCAGCCCGTGGACAGGGGGGCATGAAAAACTGTTTTTT
CDR3 protein: CASSPWTGGHEKLFF

D gene: TRBD1
V gene: TRBV6-1
clone size: -
J gene: TRBJ1-2
CDR3 DNA: TGTGCCAGGGACAGGGGAATTGGCTACACCTTC
CDR3 protein: CARDRGIGYTF

D gene: TRBD2
V gene: TRBV11-2
clone size: few
J gene: TRBJ2-3
CDR3 DNA: TGTGCCAGCAGGGTAGTGAGTGGCGGGGGGTACCATACGCAGTATTTT
CDR3 protein: CASRVVSGGGYHTQYF

D gene: -
V gene: TRBV4-2
clone size: -
J gene: TRBJ1-2
CDR3 DNA: TGTGCCAGCAGCCAAGACGGGGCAATGGGATATGGCTACACCTTC
CDR3 protein: CASSQDGAMGYGYTF

D gene: -
V gene: TRBV7-2
clone size: many
J gene: TRBJ2-3
CDR3 DNA: TGTGCCAGCAGCTTAAAGCGAGCCCCAGATACGCAGTATTTT
CDR3 protein: CASSLKRAPDTQYF

D gene: TRBD1
V gene: TRBV6-5
clone size: few
J gene: TRBJ1-1
CDR3 DNA: TGTGCCAGCAGTTACTCGCAGGGGGGCACTGAAGCTTTCTTT
CDR3 protein: CASSYSQGGTEAFF